These 8 T cell receptor beta chains originate from one sample sequenced in a study of PD-1 blockade in classical Hodgkin lymphoma (dated by TCRdb to the early 2020s). Library prep was done by the immunoSEQ multiplex PCR assay. As stored in TCRdb, this immuneACCESS dataset retains in-frame rearrangements with V and J assigned. A fraction of the clones does not appear; measured against another copy, unresolved V genes explain less than half of the discrepancy, and the remainder lacks a known reason. The sample yields roughly 40,000 clones; under 75% were counted once. The ten biggest clones cover 3% of the sample. What the time point label conveys for this sample: cycle 1 day 1 (C1D1), immediately before nivolumab initiation. Every trial patient had relapsed following autologous stem cell transplantation, and prior brentuximab vedotin exposure was what differed among cohorts A, B and C. The source material was peripheral blood mononuclear cells (PBMCs), sampled at baseline. Receptors were obtained from a human donor with classical Hodgkin lymphoma.

This sequence joins TRBV29-1 and TRBJ2-7; maybe TRBD2 (5 bases). The V gene's germline CDR1 is SQVTM and CDR2 ANQGSEA. Trimming took off 3 bases at V and 3 bases at J, with 12 bases between the two ends. The CDR3 runs to 13 residues. Written as DNA, the CDR3 is TGCAGCGTTGATGGAGGCCAATTCTACGAGCAGTACTTC. It specifies CSVDGGQFYEQYF.

This sequence joins TRBV9 and TRBJ1-2; TRBD1 matches 7 bases. Trimming took 0 bases from V and 12 from J; bases not matched to a gene: 5. This CDR3 region has 12 residues. Germline lookup yields CDR1 SGDLS and CDR2 YYNGEE. Here the CDR3 DNA reads TGTGCCAGCAGCGTAGTAAGACAGGGAGACACCTTC. It encodes CASSVVRQGDTF.

The V and J genes are TRBV6-5 and TRBJ1-5; 7 nucleotides align to TRBD1. J was trimmed by 2 bases and V by 6 bases; bases with no gene match: 7. The CDR3 totals 15 residues. Germline assignment: CDR1 MNHEY and CDR2 SVGAGI. CDR3 sequence (DNA): TGTGCCAGCAGACGGGACAGAGGAGGCAATCAGCCCCAGCATTTT. Encoded protein: CASRRDRGGNQPQHF.

The chain links TRBV5-1 to TRBJ1-2, with D perhaps matching TRBD1 (5 bases). This CDR3 contains 13 residues. Germline V lookup: CDR1 SGHRS, CDR2 YFSETQ. V lost 1 base and J 4 bases, leaving 8 bases between the germline ends. CDR3 bases: TGCGCCAGCAGCTTGCCGGGGGGCTATGGCTACACCTTC. It specifies CASSLPGGYGYTF.

The chain uses TRBV30 and TRBJ2-7; D is undetermined. Looked up from germline, CDR1 is GTSNPN and CDR2 is SVGIG (reference sequence). CDR3 length equals 13 residues. V gave up 5 bases and J gave up 3 bases, with 14 bases separating them. CDR3 bases: TGTGCCTGGGTGGGATTACGAGGCTACGAGCAGTACTTC. This encodes CAWVGLRGYEQYF.

As for this clone: Other DNA sequences of this sample code for an identical CDR3. The CDR3 reads CASSQDRGGYGYTF. The CDR3 region has the DNA TGCGCCAGCAGCCAGGACAGGGGTGGCTATGGCTACACCTTC. The chain has TRBV4-3 and TRBJ1-2, with TRBD1 matching 9 bases. CDR1 is LGHNA, CDR2 YSLEER, per germline. Germline trimming cut 3 bases from V and 4 bases from J; bases unmatched to any gene: 3. CDR3 size: 14 residues.

The genes are TRBV7-2 and TRBJ2-1; D gene unclear. V gave up 0 bases and J gave up 6 bases, with 3 bases separating them. Per the germline V gene, CDR1 is SGHTA and CDR2 is FQGNSA. The CDR3 is 12 residues long. CDR3 sequence: CASSLAPNEQFF. As DNA, the CDR3 is TGTGCCAGCAGCTTAGCCCCCAATGAGCAGTTCTTC.

V usage is TRBV5-1 and J usage is TRBJ2-7; 8 bases align to TRBD1. CDR1 SGHRS and CDR2 YFSETQ come from the germline V gene. J was trimmed by 0 bases and V by 7 bases; bases with no gene match: 3. The CDR3 totals 13 residues. The CDR3 spells CASWDRISYEQYF. The DNA of the CDR3 is TGCGCCAGCTGGGACAGGATCTCCTACGAGCAGTACTTC.